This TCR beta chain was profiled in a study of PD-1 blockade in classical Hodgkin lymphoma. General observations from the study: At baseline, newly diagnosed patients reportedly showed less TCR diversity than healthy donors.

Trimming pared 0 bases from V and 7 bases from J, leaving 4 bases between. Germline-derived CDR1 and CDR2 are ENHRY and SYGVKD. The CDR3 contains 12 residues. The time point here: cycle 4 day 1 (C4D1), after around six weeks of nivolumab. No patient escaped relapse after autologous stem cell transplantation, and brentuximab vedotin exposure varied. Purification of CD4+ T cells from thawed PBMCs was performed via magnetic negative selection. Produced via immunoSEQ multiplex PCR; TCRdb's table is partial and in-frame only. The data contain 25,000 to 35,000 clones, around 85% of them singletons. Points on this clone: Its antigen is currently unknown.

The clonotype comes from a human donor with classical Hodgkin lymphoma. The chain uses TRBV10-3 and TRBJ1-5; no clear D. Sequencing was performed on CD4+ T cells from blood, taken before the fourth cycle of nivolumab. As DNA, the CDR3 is TGTGCCATCAGTGAGTCCTACCAGCCCCAGCATTTT. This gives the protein CAISESYQPQHF.